Listed below are T cell receptor beta chains from one sample, sequenced in a study of chemoradiotherapy in HPV16-positive cancers. This table comes from immunoSEQ multiplex PCR, and its TCRdb copy is limited to in-frame clones, with some not included. The sample carries around 33,000 clones, 86% recorded once. Here the sequenced sample was blood, taken from a patient who underwent chemoradiotherapy. Every receptor here comes from a human donor with HPV-associated anogenital cancer. The CDR3 runs from the conserved cysteine through the conserved F or W. The D gene is left open where the match is weak. Some rows have no size entry. The others give once, few or many, or a class for an expanded clone.

>NA|TRBV27|15|TRBJ2-7|TRBD2
TGTGCCAGCAGTTTGAGGCTGCGGGGGTGGCACGAGCAGTACTTC
CASSLRLRGWHEQYF
>NA|TRBV7-2|14|TRBJ2-5|NA
TGTGCCAGCAGCTGGGACGGACGCGGGGAGACCCAGTACTTC
CASSWDGRGETQYF
>NA|TRBV4-2|15|TRBJ2-1|NA
TGTGCCAGCAGCCCCTACGAGACTAGTCTGGATGAGCAGTTCTTC
CASSPYETSLDEQFF
>NA|TRBV7-9|15|TRBJ1-2|TRBD1
TGTGCCAGCAGCCCTCCGGGACAGGGAATCTATGGCTACACCTTC
CASSPPGQGIYGYTF
>NA|TRBV18|16|TRBJ1-4|TRBD1
TGTGCCAGCTCACCACTTTCCGGGACAGATAATGAAAAACTGTTTTTT
CASSPLSGTDNEKLFF
>NA|TRBV7-2|16|TRBJ2-3|NA
TGTGCCAGCAGCTTAGCCAGGGGGGTCGGCACAGATACGCAGTATTTT
CASSLARGVGTDTQYF
>NA|TRBV28|10|TRBJ1-4|NA
TGTGCCAGCTTGGATGAAAAACTGTTTTTT
CASLDEKLFF
>NA|TRBV4-2|17|TRBJ1-5|TRBD1
TGTGCCAGCAGCCAAGGAGGGCCAGGGGGCCTCACTCAGCCCCAGCATTTT
CASSQGGPGGLTQPQHF
>once|TRBV28|18|TRBJ1-5|NA
TGTGCCAGCACCGAAGTTAGGGGATACAGGGATCGCGATCAGCCCCAGCATTTT
CASTEVRGYRDRDQPQHF
>NA|TRBV6-1|15|TRBJ1-3|NA
TGTGCCAGCGTCGCGGGAGGGTTCTCTGGAAACACCATATATTTT
CASVAGGFSGNTIYF
>NA|TRBV9|14|TRBJ2-7|NA
TGTGCCAGCAGCGTAGCTGACATGGGGACCCGTGAGTACTTC
CASSVADMGTREYF
>NA|TRBV5-1|15|TRBJ2-7|NA
TGCGCCAGCAGCTTGGCTATGGGGGAAAGGTACGAGCAGTACTTC
CASSLAMGERYEQYF
>NA|TRBV2|15|TRBJ1-6|NA
TGTGCCAGCAGTGTATCCGGGGTGAATAATTCACCCCTCCACTTT
CASSVSGVNNSPLHF
>NA|TRBV19|14|TRBJ2-2|NA
TGTGCCAGTAGTGCCGACAGGTATACCGGGGAGCTGTTTTTT
CASSADRYTGELFF
>NA|TRBV7-9|18|TRBJ2-2|TRBD2
TGTGCCAGCCGAATGGGGCGAGCGGGGGGCCGTGGCACCGGGGAGCTGTTTTTT
CASRMGRAGGRGTGELFF
>NA|TRBV5-4|14|TRBJ2-4|NA
TGTGCCAGCAGCTGGGAAATTGGGGGGAACATTCAGTACTTC
CASSWEIGGNIQYF
>NA|TRBV2|13|TRBJ1-1|NA
TGTGCCAGCAGCCTCACGTCCGGGACAGAAGCTTTCTTT
CASSLTSGTEAFF
>once|TRBV18|15|TRBJ2-3|TRBD2
TGTGCCAGCTCACCAGCGGGACTAGCGGCAGATACGCAGTATTTT
CASSPAGLAADTQYF
>NA|TRBV19|17|TRBJ2-3|NA
TGTGCCAGTAGTATATTCAGGGGAGTGGGTGGCACAGATACGCAGTATTTT
CASSIFRGVGGTDTQYF
>NA|TRBV10-2|13|TRBJ1-6|NA
TGCGCCAGCAGTGAAGGGGAAGGTTCACCCCTCCACTTT
CASSEGEGSPLHF
>NA|TRBV15|14|TRBJ2-3|NA
TGTGCCACCAGCAGAGATCCCCGCACAGATACGCAGTATTTT
CATSRDPRTDTQYF
>NA|TRBV5-1|16|TRBJ1-3|NA
TGCGCCAGCAGCTTCGAAGGGAGTGGGCCCGGAAACACCATATATTTT
CASSFEGSGPGNTIYF
>few|TRBV14|16|TRBJ1-3|NA
TGTGCCAGCAGCCAAGGGTACGGGAGCTCTGGAAACACCATATATTTT
CASSQGYGSSGNTIYF
>once|TRBV6-5|16|TRBJ2-7|NA
TGTGCCAGCAGTTACGGATGGCCGAATGGAGGCTACGAGCAGTACTTC
CASSYGWPNGGYEQYF
>NA|TRBV6-6|16|TRBJ1-5|TRBD1
TGTGCCAGCAGGTCCGACAGGGACTATAGCAATCAGCCCCAGCATTTT
CASRSDRDYSNQPQHF